Shown below are 30 T cell receptor beta chains from a single sample sequenced in a study of blood T cell repertoires in COVID-19. The repertoire was sequenced with immunoSEQ multiplex PCR; TCRdb's copy has only in-frame clones and lacks some. The sample consists of roughly 70,000 clones, 89% of them appearing once. The specimen sequenced was peripheral blood. The receptors come from a man in his fifties or sixties with acute or convalescent COVID-19.

This clone turned up a few times. This chain uses TRBV18 with TRBJ1-2; 7 positions match TRBD1. Germline CDR1 and CDR2: KGHSH and LQKENI. The trim removed 2 bases at V and 8 bases at J, leaving 11 bases unmatched. The CDR3 extends over 15 amino acids. CDR3 amino acids: CASSPTGRGRGGYTF. For the CDR3, the DNA is TGTGCCAGCTCACCAACCGGCAGGGGGAGAGGAGGCTACACCTTC.

The rearrangement uses TRBV9 and TRBJ1-4; 7 bases agree with TRBD1. CDR3 size: 15 residues. J lost 5 bases, V lost 0 bases, and 4 bases had no gene match. Germline lookup yields CDR1 SGDLS and CDR2 YYNGEE. CDR3 in DNA: TGTGCCAGCAGCGTAGAAGGGACAGTCAATGAAAAACTGTTTTTT. It is translated as CASSVEGTVNEKLFF.

The chain has TRBV2 and TRBJ2-1; 7 bases line up with TRBD1. Looked up from germline, CDR1 is SNHLY and CDR2 is FYNNEI. This CDR3 has 12 residues. Trimming took 7 bases from V and 8 from J; bases not matched to a gene: 5. The CDR3 is CASILQGYEQFF. DNA for the CDR3: TGTGCCAGCATATTACAGGGGTATGAGCAGTTCTTC.

The chain links TRBV9 to TRBJ2-3; D may be TRBD1 (5 bases). Germline V gives CDR1 SGDLS, CDR2 YYNGEE. This CDR3 has 13 residues. V was clipped by 4 bases and J by 4 bases, with 10 bases between them. The CDR3 sequence is CASSIQGADTQYF. CDR3 sequence (DNA): TGTGCCAGCAGCATACAAGGGGCAGATACGCAGTATTTT.

The rearrangement links TRBV9 to TRBJ1-6, with D tentatively TRBD1 (6 bases). This CDR3 is built from 15 residues. From germline, CDR1 is SGDLS and CDR2 YYNGEE. V was pared by 3 bases and J by 7 bases, with 14 bases between. CDR3 bases: TGTGCCAGCAGCGGAGATGGGGGCGGAAATTCACCCCTCCACTTT. Amino acids: CASSGDGGGNSPLHF.

This chain's CDR3 is CATLTVAQERKLFF. CDR3 sequence (DNA): TGTGCCACCCTGACGGTGGCTCAAGAGAGGAAACTGTTTTTT. The chain joins TRBV6-1 to TRBJ1-4, with D hard to call. The CDR3 consists of 14 residues. V shed 10 bases and J shed 11 bases, with 23 bases lying between them. The germline V gene has CDR1 MNHNS and CDR2 SASEGT.

This clone was counted between two and nine times. This chain links TRBV6-1 with TRBJ2-1; TRBD1 matches 10 bases. Trimming took 1 base from V and 8 from J; bases not matched to a gene: 5. CDR1 MNHNS and CDR2 SASEGT come from the germline V gene. CDR3 length: 15 amino acids. CDR3 region: CASSEVGQGGHEQFF. DNA for the CDR3: TGTGCCAGCAGTGAAGTAGGACAGGGGGGTCATGAGCAGTTCTTC.

The J gene is TRBJ2-1, the V gene TRBV6-5; TRBD2 might be the D (5 bases). V was trimmed by 8 bases and J by 6 bases, leaving 14 bases between them. The CDR3 sequence is 13 residues long. Germline V gives CDR1 MNHEY, CDR2 SVGAGI. CDR3 DNA sequence: TGTGCCAGCCGAGCACCGGCGGGCAATGAGCAGTTCTTC. Translation: CASRAPAGNEQFF.

This chain uses TRBV9 with TRBJ1-1; 7 nucleotides line up with TRBD1. The CDR3 extends over 14 amino acids. The V and J ends lost 0 bases and 3 bases, in that order; junction bases with no gene match: 2. The V gene's germline CDR1 is SGDLS and CDR2 YYNGEE. CDR3 amino acids: CASSVGQGDTEAFF. DNA for the CDR3: TGTGCCAGCAGCGTAGGACAGGGCGACACTGAAGCTTTCTTT.

The chain has TRBV12-3 or TRBV12-4 and TRBJ1-4, with no clear D. CDR3 length: 12 amino acids. Trimming removed 3 bases at V and 8 bases at J, with 7 bases between. The CDR3 here is CASSFPSEKLFF. The CDR3 nucleotides read TGTGCCAGCAGTTTCCCTTCCGAAAAACTGTTTTTT.

The rearrangement links TRBV30 to TRBJ1-2, with 10 bases fitting TRBD1. J lost 7 bases, V lost 4 bases, and 6 bases had no gene match. The germline CDR1 and CDR2 sequences are GTSNPN and SVGIG (reference sequence). The CDR3 contains 13 residues. CDR3 bases: TGTGCCTGGAACCCGGGACAGGGGTTTGGCTACACCTTC. As protein: CAWNPGQGFGYTF.

V and J are TRBV2 and TRBJ1-2; TRBD1 matches 8 bases. The length of the CDR3 is 19 residues. J was trimmed by 4 bases and V by 6 bases; bases with no gene match: 22. Germline lookup yields CDR1 SNHLY and CDR2 FYNNEI. This CDR3 is CASRGYGQGGSRRGYGYTF. The CDR3, as DNA: TGTGCCAGCAGGGGCTACGGACAGGGAGGCAGTCGTCGTGGCTATGGCTACACCTTC.

The rearrangement links TRBV7-9 to TRBJ2-3; tentatively, D is TRBD1 (6 bases). The CDR3 spans 14 residues. V was clipped by 4 bases and J by 10 bases, with 18 bases between them. Germline CDR1 is SEHNR and CDR2 is FQNEAQ (reference sequence). The CDR3 reads CASSYRDPNSAQYF. The CDR3, as DNA: TGTGCCAGCAGCTACAGGGATCCGAATTCGGCGCAGTATTTT.

The J gene is TRBJ1-3, the V gene TRBV11-2; 12 bases are a match to TRBD1. The V gene's germline CDR1 is SGHAT and CDR2 FQNNGV. V dropped 5 bases and J dropped 4; count of bases not matched to a gene: 6. CDR3 length equals 16 residues. DNA for the CDR3: TGTGCCAGCAGCATCCCGGGACAGGGGGCCGGAAACACCATATATTTT. Translation gives CASSIPGQGAGNTIYF.

This clone was seen a few times. CDR3 residues: CASSKAGRPPGDQPQHF. CDR3 nucleotides: TGTGCCAGCAGCAAAGCCGGCCGTCCTCCCGGGGATCAGCCCCAGCATTTT. The chain is built from TRBV21-1 and TRBJ1-5. TRBV21-1 is an annotated pseudogene. The CDR3 sequence is 17 residues long.

The genes are TRBV11-2 and TRBJ1-2; D remains ambiguous. The V end lost 5 bases, the J end lost 0 bases, and 10 bases lay between the germline ends. The germline V gene encodes CDR1 SGHAT and CDR2 FQNNGV. The CDR3 covers 14 residues. The CDR3 DNA reads as TGTGCCAGCAGCCCACAGAGTTCTAACTATGGCTACACCTTC. It specifies CASSPQSSNYGYTF. Supplemented by reference TRBV11-2 and TRBJ1-2, the full variable domain reads EAGVAQSPRYKIIEKRQSVAFWCNPISGHATLYWYQQILGQGPKLLIQFQNNGVVDDSQLPKDRFSAERLKGVDSTLKIQPAKLEDSAVYLCASSPQSSNYGYTFGSGTRLTVV.

This sequence joins TRBV10-2 and TRBJ2-3, with TRBD2 matching over 12 bases. Germline CDR1 and CDR2: WSHSY and SAAADI. This CDR3 is 15 amino acids long. Germline trimming cut 7 bases from V and 3 bases from J; bases unmatched to any gene: 5. In nucleotides, the CDR3 is TGCGCCAGCATTCCACTAGCGGGGGGTACAGATACGCAGTATTTT. Protein: CASIPLAGGTDTQYF.

The J gene is TRBJ1-1, the V gene TRBV7-2; D is unresolved. V was cut by 6 bases and J by 7 bases, with 18 bases left in between. From germline, CDR1 is SGHTA and CDR2 FQGNSA. This CDR3 is built from 14 residues. CDR3 nucleotide sequence: TGTGCCAGCAGACCTAAACTAGGTTTTGGTGAAGCTTTCTTT. This translates into CASRPKLGFGEAFF.

V is TRBV7-9 and J is TRBJ1-3, with D perhaps TRBD1 (6 bases). Germline CDR1 and CDR2: SEHNR and FQNEAQ (reference sequence). V lost 5 bases and J lost 0, with 11 bases in between. The CDR3 is 15 amino acids. CDR3 nucleotide sequence: TGTGCCAGCAGCCGACAGGCACCCTCTGGAAACACCATATATTTT. Amino acids: CASSRQAPSGNTIYF.

As concerns this clone: This sample also contains other DNA sequences that code for the same CDR3. The V and J genes are TRBV19 and TRBJ1-2, with D uncertain. Germline V lookup: CDR1 LNHDA, CDR2 SQIVND (reference sequence). The CDR3 has 13 residues. V was pared by 5 bases and J by 6 bases, with 13 bases between. The DNA of the CDR3 is TGTGCCAGTAGTGCGCCGGGAGCTGATGGCTACACCTTC. It codes for CASSAPGADGYTF. Drawing the rest from reference TRBV19 and TRBJ1-2, the complete variable domain is DGGITQSPKYLFRKEGQNVTLSCEQNLNHDAMYWYRQDPGQGLRLIYYSQIVNDFQKGDIAEGYSVSREKKESFPLTVTSAQKNPTAFYLCASSAPGADGYTFGSGTRLTVV.

V usage is TRBV25-1 and J usage is TRBJ1-2; TRBD1 is a possible D gene (5 bases). The CDR3 contains 13 residues. CDR1 is MGHDK and CDR2 is SYGVNS in the germline V gene. V was clipped by 4 bases and J by 4 bases, with 10 bases between them. In nucleotides, the CDR3 is TGTGCCAGCAGTGCGGGCAGGGTCTATGGCTACACCTTC. Translating gives CASSAGRVYGYTF.

The V gene is TRBV12-3 or TRBV12-4, the J gene TRBJ1-1, with a weak D call TRBD1 (5 bases). Trimming stripped 3 bases from V and 4 bases from J, with 9 bases between. The CDR3 has 13 amino acids. CDR3 residues: CASSFTGGTEAFF. The CDR3, as DNA: TGTGCCAGCAGTTTCACGGGGGGCACTGAAGCTTTCTTT.

This clone was seen a handful of times. The chain recombines TRBV11-3 with TRBJ2-1; 8 positions match TRBD1. The germline CDR1 and CDR2 sequences are SGHNT and YENEEA. The trim removed 3 bases at V and 6 bases at J, leaving 7 bases unmatched. The CDR3 has 15 amino acids. Written as DNA, the CDR3 is TGTGCCAGCAGCTTTACAGGGGGAGTGTCCAATGAGCAGTTCTTC. Amino acids: CASSFTGGVSNEQFF.

V is TRBV29-1 and J is TRBJ1-1; TRBD1 matches 7 bases. Trimming cost V 3 bases and J 2 bases; bases outside gene matches: 6. This CDR3 comprises 14 residues. CDR1 is SQVTM, CDR2 ANQGSEA, per germline. CDR3 region: CSVDRQGPNTEAFF. Here the CDR3 DNA reads TGCAGCGTTGACCGACAGGGACCTAACACTGAAGCTTTCTTT.

V gene TRBV5-1 combines with J gene TRBJ1-2, with a possible D match to TRBD1 (6 bases). CDR1 is SGHRS and CDR2 is YFSETQ in the germline V gene. The CDR3 covers 16 residues. V lost 5 bases, J lost 4 bases, and 21 bases lay in between. CDR3 DNA sequence: TGCGCCAGCAGGAAGGACGGGACATTAGTACTCTATGGCTACACCTTC. Translation: CASRKDGTLVLYGYTF.

The rearrangement joins TRBV5-1 to TRBJ1-5, with D unresolved. Germline V gene sequence: CDR1 SGHRS, CDR2 YFSETQ. The CDR3 is 15 residues long. The V and J ends lost 5 bases and 3 bases respectively, with 15 bases between them. The CDR3 DNA sequence: TGCGCCAGCAGTCCCTTTGGAGGGAACAATCAGCCCCAGCATTTT. Its translation is CASSPFGGNNQPQHF.

Points on this clone: At one end the junction does not follow the germline gene, possibly because of a read error. V gene TRBV30 combines with J gene TRBJ2-7, with 7 bases that match TRBD1. Germline V gene lookup returns CDR1 GTSNPN and CDR2 SVGIG (reference sequence). The CDR3 runs to 11 residues. The CDR3 DNA is TGTGCCTGGACCACGGACAGGAGTATCGGCTTC. Its translation: CAWTTDRSIGF.

V and J are TRBV29-1 and TRBJ2-1, with 7 bases matching TRBD1. Germline CDR1 reads SQVTM; CDR2 reads ANQGSEA. V dropped 2 bases and J dropped 9; count of bases not matched to a gene: 4. The CDR3 length is 12 residues. CDR3 nucleotides: TGCAGCGTTGAACCTACAGGGGTTGAGCAGTTCTTC. Translating it yields CSVEPTGVEQFF.

There are a few counts of this clone. The chain recombines TRBV13 with TRBJ1-2; perhaps TRBD1 as D (6 bases). The CDR3 sequence is 15 residues long. The germline CDR1 and CDR2 sequences are PRHDT and FYEKMQ (reference sequence). The V end lost 0 bases, the J end lost 4 bases, and 12 bases lay between the germline ends. The CDR3 DNA reads as TGTGCCAGCAGCTTAGGGGGGACAAGGGGCTATGGCTACACCTTC. It specifies CASSLGGTRGYGYTF. Together with reference TRBV13 and TRBJ1-2, the CDR3 gives the full variable domain: AAGVIQSPRHLIKEKRETATLKCYPIPRHDTVYWYQQGPGQDPQFLISFYEKMQSDKGSIPDRFSAQQFSDYHSELNMSSLELGDSALYFCASSLGGTRGYGYTFGSGTRLTVV.

The chain has TRBV7-2 and TRBJ1-1, with unresolved D. The germline V and J ends were trimmed by 5 bases and 0 bases, with 13 bases remaining between them. CDR1 and CDR2 (germline): SGHTA, FQGNSA. The CDR3 runs to 15 residues. The DNA of the CDR3 is TGTGCCAGCAGCCCCCCGGCGGCCTTGAACACTGAAGCTTTCTTT. It translates to CASSPPAALNTEAFF.